Following are 14 T cell receptor beta chains from one sample sequenced in a study of cytomegalovirus exposure and HLA in healthy donors. A multiplex PCR was run with 60 Vbeta primers and 13 Jbeta primers. Some clones are missing from TCRdb's copy, which holds only in-frame ones; the method was immunoSEQ multiplex PCR. The profile covers approximately 190,000 clones, with around 87% appearing a single time and 1.3% taken by the ten largest. Sequencing was carried out using PBMCs. Receptors originate from a man aged 25-40 years in good health and CMV-seronegative.

V and J are TRBV28 and TRBJ1-2, with 12 bases aligning to TRBD1. V was clipped by 3 bases and J by 7 bases; unmatched bases: 6. The CDR3 runs 15 residues. In germline, CDR1 is MDHEN, CDR2 SYDVKM. The CDR3 region has the DNA TGTGCCAGCAGTTTGGTGGGACAGGGGGCGCCTGGCTACACCTTC. It encodes CASSLVGQGAPGYTF.

The J gene is TRBJ2-1, the V gene TRBV12-5; 8 bases line up with TRBD2. The trim removed 4 bases at V and 2 bases at J, leaving 4 bases unmatched. The CDR3 length is 15 residues. Germline V gene sequence: CDR1 LGHNT, CDR2 FRNRAP. The CDR3 here is CASGSGSGAYNEQFF. As DNA, the CDR3 is TGTGCTAGTGGTTCGGGTAGCGGGGCCTACAATGAGCAGTTCTTC.

The chain carries TRBV6-5 and TRBJ2-5; a possible D gene is TRBD2 (5 bases). The last part of the DNA fits TRBJ2-7 better; the J call may be wrong. Germline values: CDR1 MNHEY, CDR2 SVGAGI. This CDR3 is built from 14 residues. CDR3 DNA sequence: TGTGCCAGCAGTTACTCGAGAGGGTCCTACGAGCAGTACTTC. This sequence encodes CASSYSRGSYEQYF.

V gene TRBV4-2 combines with J gene TRBJ2-3; possibly TRBD2 for D (6 bases). V shed 2 bases and J shed 5 bases, with 14 bases lying between them. The CDR3 spans 15 residues. The germline gives CDR1 LGHNA, CDR2 YNFKEQ. The CDR3 loop is CASSQSLAWGDTQYF. The CDR3 DNA reads TGTGCCAGCAGCCAATCACTAGCCTGGGGAGATACGCAGTATTTT.

This CDR3 is CASSLAGTGVTNEQFF. In DNA form, the CDR3 reads TGCGCCAGCAGCTTGGCCGGGACAGGGGTCACGAATGAGCAGTTCTTC. The chain recombines TRBV5-1 with TRBJ2-1; 10 bases align to TRBD1. The CDR3 covers 16 residues. Germline V gene sequence: CDR1 SGHRS, CDR2 YFSETQ. Unmatched junction bases numbered 7, after V lost 0 bases and J lost 7 bases. Full variable domain (rest looked up from reference TRBV5-1 and TRBJ2-1): KAGVTQTPRYLIKTRGQQVTLSCSPISGHRSVSWYQQTPGQGLQFLFEYFSETQRNKGNFPGRFSGRQFSNSRSEMNVSTLELGDSALYLCASSLAGTGVTNEQFFGPGTRLTVL.

V and J are TRBV14 and TRBJ2-7, with 7 positions matching TRBD1. With 6 bases clipped from V and 0 bases from J, the junction kept 8 bases outside the gene matches. Germline values: CDR1 SGHDN, CDR2 FVKESK. The CDR3 spans 15 residues. This CDR3 reads CASSSRQGSSYEQYF. The DNA for the CDR3 is TGTGCCAGCAGTTCGCGACAGGGCTCCTCCTACGAGCAGTACTTC. The full variable domain, in which reference TRBV14 and TRBJ2-7 provide the parts outside the CDR3, is EAGVTQFPSHSVIEKGQTVTLRCDPISGHDNLYWYRRVMGKEIKFLLHFVKESKQDESGMPNNRFLAERTGGTYSTLKVQPAELEDSGVYFCASSSRQGSSYEQYFGPGTRLTVT.

The rearrangement joins TRBV27 to TRBJ2-7; the match to TRBD2 covers 10 bases. From germline, CDR1 is MNHEY and CDR2 SMNVEV (reference sequence). The CDR3 consists of 13 residues. V shed 3 bases and J 6 bases; nucleotides not matched to a gene: 2. CDR3 amino acids: CASSFTSGAEQYF. In DNA form, the CDR3 reads TGTGCCAGCAGTTTTACTAGCGGGGCCGAGCAGTACTTC.

The V gene is TRBV5-6, the J gene TRBJ2-7, with 8 bases identical to TRBD2. CDR1 SGHDT and CDR2 YYEEEE come from the germline V gene. There are 14 residues in the CDR3. V shed 4 bases, J shed 5 bases, and the junction held 8 bases outside the gene matches. CDR3 sequence (DNA): TGTGCCAGCAGCCCCGGGGGGGTGTCCCACGAGCAGTACTTC. Its protein is CASSPGGVSHEQYF. The variable domain in full, completed from reference TRBV5-6 and TRBJ2-7, reads DAGVTQSPTHLIKTRGQQVTLRCSPKSGHDTVSWYQQALGQGPQFIFQYYEEEERQRGNFPDRFSGHQFPNYSSELNVNALLLGDSALYLCASSPGGVSHEQYFGPGTRLTVT.

The chain uses TRBV18 and TRBJ1-5, with a weak D call TRBD1 (6 bases). The germline gives CDR1 KGHSH, CDR2 LQKENI. The ends were cut back, 5 bases at V and 4 bases at J, with 15 bases in the middle. CDR3 length equals 15 residues. CDR3 sequence reads: CASSSAGQKNQPQHF. CDR3 DNA: TGTGCCAGCTCATCAGCAGGACAGAAGAATCAGCCCCAGCATTTT. Looking up the rest from reference TRBV18 and TRBJ1-5 gives the full variable domain: NAGVMQNPRHLVRRRGQEARLRCSPMKGHSHVYWYRQLPEEGLKFMVYLQKENIIDESGMPKERFSAEFPKEGPSILRIQQVVRGDSAAYFCASSSAGQKNQPQHFGDGTRLSIL.

V usage is TRBV15 and J usage is TRBJ2-3, with TRBD1 matching 9 bases. V lost 3 bases and J lost 4; bases outside the gene matches: 2. Germline V gene data show CDR1 as LNHNV and CDR2 as YYDKDF (reference sequence). CDR3 length: 14 residues. The CDR3 sequence: CATSRGQGADTQYF. The CDR3 DNA reads TGTGCCACCAGCAGGGGACAGGGCGCAGATACGCAGTATTTT. Together with reference TRBV15 and TRBJ2-3, the CDR3 gives the full variable domain: DAMVIQNPRYQVTQFGKPVTLSCSQTLNHNVMYWYQQKSSQAPKLLFHYYDKDFNNEADTPDNFQSRRPNTSFCFLDIRSPGLGDTAMYLCATSRGQGADTQYFGPGTRLTVL.

This rearrangement joins TRBV11-2 to TRBJ1-4; D gene uncertain. Trimming shortened V by 8 bases and J by 4 bases, and 8 bases separated the two germline ends. This CDR3 spans 12 amino acids. The germline CDR1 and CDR2 sequences are SGHAT and FQNNGV. In DNA form, the CDR3 reads TGTGCCAGCGCGCGGTATAATGAAAAACTGTTTTTT. Translation gives CASARYNEKLFF.

With regard to this clone: In the same sample, other DNA sequences code for this CDR3. The CDR3: CSVILRTSGLGNEQFF. For the CDR3, the DNA is TGCAGCGTCATTCTGAGGACTAGCGGGTTGGGGAATGAGCAGTTCTTC. The J gene is TRBJ2-1, the V gene TRBV29-1; 11 bases line up with TRBD2. This CDR3 has 16 residues. Germline CDR1 reads SQVTM; CDR2 reads ANQGSEA. Unmatched junction bases numbered 14, after V lost 6 bases and J lost 7 bases.

The rearrangement links TRBV5-1 to TRBJ2-1; 8 nucleotides line up with TRBD2. With 4 bases clipped from V and 13 bases from J, the junction kept 7 bases outside the gene matches. The length of the CDR3 is 12 residues. CDR1 and CDR2 (germline): SGHRS, YFSETQ. In DNA form, the CDR3 reads TGCGCCAGCAGCCCACGGGAGGGGTCTCAGTTCTTC. Protein product: CASSPREGSQFF.

The chain employs TRBV28 and TRBJ2-5, with TRBD2 matching over 13 bases. The junction had 13 bases not matched to a gene; V was cut back by 5 bases and J by 1 base. This CDR3 spans 19 amino acids. Germline lookup yields CDR1 MDHEN and CDR2 SYDVKM. CDR3 amino acids: CASSRRLAGGEIPQETQYF. The DNA of the CDR3 is TGTGCCAGCAGTCGAAGACTAGCGGGAGGAGAAATCCCCCAAGAGACCCAGTACTTC.